Detailed here is one TCR beta chain. This clonotype was recorded a few times. Its target antigen remains unknown. Base qualities are not at hand, and no much larger clone is one base apart. The 39 donors, aged about 6 to 95 years, were systemically healthy Caucasian individuals from Russia. Each donor gave 8 to 10 milliliters of peripheral blood, drawn into EDTA-treated Vacutainer tubes. Ficoll-Paque density-gradient centrifugation was used to isolate PBMCs, with at least 7 million obtained per sample. Trizol reagent was used to extract total RNA from the PBMCs, yielding at least 5 micrograms per sample. For every donor, flow cytometry on a PBMC aliquot measured the percentage of naive CD45RAhigh/CD27high T cells. According to the germline V gene (reference sequence), CDR1 reads DFQATT and CDR2 reads SNEGSKA. Inclusive of the bounding cysteine and phenylalanine, the CDR3 is 17 residues long. The DNA shown is the 51-base CDR3, in frame from base 1. Trimming costs V 1 base and J 0 bases, and their ends lie 15 bases apart.

This record belongs to a study of blood T cells in healthy people across ages (dated by TCRdb to the mid-2010s). Notes on the research overall: In model experiments, template switching captured about one uniquely barcoded TCR beta cDNA molecule for every two T cells. To track age-related changes in TCR beta repertoire diversity, the study relied on deep sequencing normalized with unique cDNA molecular identifiers. The donors were divided into four age groups: young (average roughly 17 years), middle-aged (about 40), aged (approximately 62) and long-lived (more than 75). For two donors (one aged 18 to 29 and one aged 80 or older), the study analyzed two additional independent replicas of 1 million unique cDNA reads from the same blood draw.

Libraries were constructed by 5' RACE. Instrument used: Illumina HiSeq 2500. A second about 7 to 12 cycle PCR used a sample-barcoded 5' primer and a J-beta primer mix. Each TCR beta cDNA molecule received a unique molecular identifier from a template-switch 5' adaptor carrying 12 random nucleotides. Each sample yielded at least 3 million CDR3-containing paired-end reads. First-strand cDNA synthesis was performed from all RNA using the Mint cDNA synthesis kit, with priming by a TRBC-specific oligonucleotide. Following uracil-DNA glycosylase treatment, a first 18-cycle PCR with universal primers M1SS and BC2_uni_R was performed on all cDNA. Per the original workflow: For normalization, 1 million high-quality reads, each with a distinct molecular identifier, were randomly selected from each sample. Instead of being binned into consensus sequences, reads that shared molecular identifiers were thrown out. CDR3 identification, clonotype clustering and error correction used MiTCR with a Q25 quality threshold and the strictest error-elimination algorithm. A nonparametric unseen species model using Euler transformation provided a lower-bound estimate of total TCR beta diversity. The raw public reads went through TCRdb reprocessing: fastp at Q25, MiXCR clone calling, in-frame beta chains kept. Every CDR3 protein is listed once, alongside the most common genes and DNA of its rows. These V and J calls originate from TCRdb's pipeline instead of the authors' own analysis. The sample profile shows 600,000 to 900,000 distinct CDR3 sequences; roughly 24% of them were found once. Over 2.5% of the sample belongs to the ten largest clones.

Points the paper makes about the study in general: Total diversity estimates from one million sequenced T cells were considered lower bounds and underestimates. Observed TCR beta diversity per million T cells fell roughly linearly with age, and a significant reduction was already apparent by age around 44. Because profiling used bulk unsorted PBMCs, naive and antigen-experienced compartments could not be compared conclusively. Observed TCR beta diversity correlated strongly with the percentage of naive T cells measured by flow cytometry. The long-lived group showed more naive CD4+ T cells, fewer expanded clones and increased TCR diversity than the aged group, suggesting age selection. Because donor CMV infection status was unknown, age-related changes in expanded clonotypes were potentially confounded.

The data were also submitted as part of a second study, on T cells of mothers and their children. The second publication reports: Nine systemically healthy Caucasian individuals served as donors, namely three mothers together with their six children. cDNA synthesis used all of the extracted RNA, with approximately 1.4 ug of RNA in each 15 ul reaction. Sample barcodes and 2-4 random nucleotides were added via the M1S primer in the second PCR. Over 9 million TCR beta CDR3 reads were obtained for each mother, and 2.5 million to 3 million reads were obtained for each child. In both related and unrelated pairs, thymic selection shapes the output of TCR recombination in a similar way, with inherited differences having only a minor effect. Normalized repertoire overlap in related mother-child pairs was always slightly higher than in unrelated mother-child pairs, but the difference was never significant. No persistent microchimeric T cell clones were found, with a detection sensitivity of approximately 94 clones per million clonotypes. The study used deep NGS to compare TCR beta repertoires of mothers and children, seeking features distinguishing related mother-child pairs from unrelated individuals. Mothers averaged about 37 +/- 4 years of age and children averaged about 10 +/- 4 years. After adapters were ligated using NEBNext reagents, the libraries underwent 100+100 nt paired-end sequencing on an Illumina HiSeq 2000. To prevent cross-contamination, the mother and child libraries were prepared one month apart and sequenced in separate runs. Each donor had between roughly 450,000 and 2,100,000 distinct TCR beta clonotypes identified. Naive TCR beta clonotypes were estimated from low-frequency clonotypes matched to each donor's FACS-determined naive share, without sorting.

The sample was blood. This sequence was found in a boy between 10 and 17 years old in good health. Here the chain combines TRBV20-1 and TRBJ2-2; TRBD2 is perhaps the D gene, given 6 matching bases. The DNA is TGCAGTGCTAGAGTTCTTCAGCCGGGGGCGAACACCGGGGAGCTGTTTTTT. The translation is CSARVLQPGANTGELFF.